The text below deals with one TCR beta chain. The data are from a study of blood T cell repertoires in COVID-19. Profiled with immunoSEQ multiplex PCR; TCRdb holds only in-frame clones, not every one. The profile shows about 440,000 clones, roughly 88% of them singletons. The CDR3 has 12 amino acids. Germline V gene lookup returns CDR1 SGDLS and CDR2 YYNGEE. With 7 bases removed from V and 5 bases from J, the gap between germline ends came to 10 bases. This TCR was recovered from a man aged 18 to 30 who had recovered from COVID-19. The sequenced sample was PBMCs or T cells enriched from blood (not recorded which). This chain joins TRBV9 and TRBJ2-1; D unresolved. The CDR3 loop is CASSPNNNEQFF. The DNA for the CDR3 is TGTGCCAGCTCCCCTAATAACAATGAGCAGTTCTTC.